This T cell receptor beta chain was observed in a study of cytomegalovirus exposure and HLA in healthy donors. This PCR relied on a set of 60 Vbeta primers and 13 Jbeta primers. As handled by the study authors: Unique TCR beta chains numbered roughly 84 million in a later analysis, with some 9.9 million shared. Sequencing was performed with immunoSEQ multiplex PCR; in TCRdb, only in-frame clones are kept and a portion is missing. From that table come the V and J calls and clone size; the DNA was used to work out D and trimming. Of about 120,000 clones listed, 63% are singletons. The CDR3 covers 13 residues. CDR1 and CDR2 from the germline V gene are LNHDA and SQIVND (reference sequence). Trimming took 3 bases from V and 5 from J, leaving 9 bases between them. Notes on the study in general: In a later analysis, a missense DCLRE1C variant was linked to TCR beta V- and J-gene trimming. One cluster of highly shared sequence variants probably arose as a sequencing artifact. For presence/absence analyses, sequencing depth was assumed to be roughly uniform across donors.

As to this clone: The antigen is undetermined.

The gene calls are TRBV19 and TRBJ2-3; D is perhaps TRBD2 (5 bases). The specimen sequenced was PBMCs. The source is a man aged 40-55 years in good health and CMV-seropositive. The CDR3 nucleotides read TGTGCCAGTAGTATCGGGAATAGAGATACGCAGTATTTT. This gives the protein CASSIGNRDTQYF. The whole variable domain, filled in from reference TRBV19 and TRBJ2-3, reads DGGITQSPKYLFRKEGQNVTLSCEQNLNHDAMYWYRQDPGQGLRLIYYSQIVNDFQKGDIAEGYSVSREKKESFPLTVTSAQKNPTAFYLCASSIGNRDTQYFGPGTRLTVL.